Following are 8 T cell receptor beta chains from one sample sequenced in a study of PD-L1 blockade in urothelial cancer. The protocol was immunoSEQ multiplex PCR, while the TCRdb copy is restricted to in-frame clones and leaves out a portion. The sample has 35,000 to 55,000 clones, roughly 80% seen once. The sample here was PBMCs, taken around atezolizumab (anti-PD-L1) treatment. Source of these receptors: a man between 65 and 80 years old with urothelial cancer.

The rearrangement links TRBV2 to TRBJ2-1; 7 nucleotides align to TRBD2. Trimming cost V 2 bases and J 7 bases; bases outside gene matches: 11. CDR1 is SNHLY, CDR2 FYNNEI, per germline. The CDR3 sequence is 16 residues long. The CDR3 DNA reads as TGTGCCAGCAGTGAATTGTGGGGGGGATATGGGAATGAGCAGTTCTTC. Residues: CASSELWGGYGNEQFF. The full variable domain, completed using reference TRBV2 and TRBJ2-1, is EPEVTQTPSHQVTQMGQEVILRCVPISNHLYFYWYRQILGQKVEFLVSFYNNEISEKSEIFDDQFSVERPDGSNFTLKIRSTKLEDSAMYFCASSELWGGYGNEQFFGPGTRLTVL.

The chain recombines TRBV10-3 with TRBJ2-7; 16 nucleotides match TRBD2. CDR1 and CDR2 from the germline V gene are ENHRY and SYGVKD. Trimming took 6 bases from V and 0 from J; bases not matched to a gene: 2. The CDR3 contains 16 residues. The CDR3 protein is CAISGTSGRVSYEQYF. As DNA, the CDR3 is TGTGCCATCAGCGGGACTAGCGGGAGGGTCTCCTACGAGCAGTACTTC.

V is TRBV6-5 and J is TRBJ2-7; TRBD1 matches at 8 bases. The V segment lost 6 bases and the J segment 6 bases; nucleotides outside the gene matches: 10. This CDR3 is 14 amino acids long. Germline V CDR1 and CDR2: MNHEY, SVGAGI. For the CDR3, the DNA is TGTGCCAGCAGCCCGACAGGGGCTTTCGGCGAGCAGTACTTC. Its translation is CASSPTGAFGEQYF.

The chain combines TRBV18 with TRBJ2-1, with 10 bases aligning to TRBD2. Looked up from germline, CDR1 is KGHSH and CDR2 is LQKENI. J was trimmed by 9 bases and V by 3 bases; bases with no gene match: 23. The CDR3 is 20 residues long. As DNA, the CDR3 is TGTGCCAGCTCACCCCTAGCCGGGATAGCGGGAGGTCGCCGTGAGGGTGAGCAGTTCTTC. It translates to CASSPLAGIAGGRREGEQFF.

V usage is TRBV15 and J usage is TRBJ2-2; D not resolved. CDR3 length: 18 amino acids. CDR1 and CDR2 (germline): LNHNV, YYDKDF (reference sequence). V dropped 0 bases and J dropped 3 bases, with 17 bases sitting between them. The CDR3 coding sequence is TGTGCCACCAGCAGAGATCAGGTGGCCCCAGATTACACCGGGGAGCTGTTTTTT. The encoded protein is CATSRDQVAPDYTGELFF.

The table lists this clone with a few counts. The chain joins TRBV4-2 to TRBJ1-1, with a tentative D call TRBD1 (6 bases). The CDR3 sequence is 15 residues long. The germline gives CDR1 LGHNA, CDR2 YNFKEQ. The germline V and J ends were trimmed by 3 bases and 5 bases, with 16 bases remaining between them. The CDR3 DNA sequence: TGTGCCAGCAGCCAGGATCCGGCAGGGGTAACTGAAGCTTTCTTT. It is translated as CASSQDPAGVTEAFF.

The V call is TRBV5-6, the J call TRBJ2-1, with 10 bases that match TRBD2. The J segment lost 0 bases and the V segment lost 1 base, leaving 10 bases of the junction unmatched. The CDR3 runs to 19 residues. The V gene's germline CDR1 is SGHDT and CDR2 YYEEEE. CDR3 amino acids: CASSLLGLAQMSSYNEQFF. CDR3 sequence (DNA): TGTGCCAGCAGCTTGCTGGGACTAGCGCAGATGAGCTCCTACAATGAGCAGTTCTTC.

The V and J genes are TRBV7-9 and TRBJ2-7, with a tentative D call TRBD1 (6 bases). V was cut by 10 bases and J by 2 bases, with 15 bases left in between. The CDR3 sequence is 13 residues long. CDR1 is SEHNR and CDR2 is FQNEAQ in the germline V gene (reference sequence). CDR3 amino acids: CAIRTDLAYEQYF. The CDR3 DNA reads as TGTGCCATTCGGACAGACTTAGCCTACGAGCAGTACTTC.